The 2 T cell receptor beta chains given below trace back to one sample, sequenced in a study of cytomegalovirus exposure and HLA in healthy donors. The PCR employed 60 Vbeta primers together with 13 Jbeta primers. Clones were sequenced by immunoSEQ multiplex PCR, and TCRdb holds only the in-frame ones, with some missing. The table lists 75,000 to 95,000 clones, with roughly 4.8% in the top ten. Sequencing input: PBMCs. These receptors came from a man aged 25 to 45 in good health and CMV-seronegative.

The J gene is TRBJ2-1, the V gene TRBV7-9, with unresolved D. The CDR3 length is 13 residues. CDR1 and CDR2 (germline): SEHNR, FQNEAQ (reference sequence). Trimming left V 6 bases short and J 4 bases short, with 10 bases between. The CDR3 is CASSSGEYNEQFF. The CDR3 region has the DNA TGTGCCAGCAGTTCCGGAGAGTACAATGAGCAGTTCTTC.

V is TRBV6-5 and J is TRBJ1-1; D unresolved. CDR1 is MNHEY and CDR2 is SVGAGI in the germline V gene. V was cut by 2 bases and J by 4 bases, with 17 bases left in between. There are 16 residues in the CDR3. This chain's CDR3 is CASSYARGRGRTEAFF. The CDR3 DNA follows: TGTGCCAGCAGTTACGCTCGTGGCCGGGGTCGCACTGAAGCTTTCTTT.